The 32 T cell receptor beta chains presented below share a single source sample, sequenced in a study of beta chain features in type 1 diabetes. Regarding the study as a whole: When Type 1 diabetes patients were examined, their TCRB CDR3s proved moderately but significantly shorter in all four CD4+ subsets.

These receptors' antigens are unknown. The sequenced template was cDNA made from the entire isolated RNA. Sequencing was performed with immunoSEQ multiplex PCR; in TCRdb, only in-frame clones are kept and a portion is missing. The sample carries around 310,000 clones, about 14% recorded once. Material for sequencing was naive CD4+ T cells from blood. The receptors were sampled from a woman under 30 with type 1 diabetes.

V gene TRBV2 combines with J gene TRBJ1-5; TRBD1 aligns across 7 bases. The CDR3 extends over 13 amino acids. Germline CDR1 SNHLY, CDR2 FYNNEI. J lost 7 bases, V lost 10 bases, and 10 bases had no gene match. The CDR3 sequence is CATQQGNRQPQHF. The CDR3 nucleotides are TGTGCCACCCAACAGGGGAACAGGCAGCCCCAGCATTTT.

This rearrangement joins TRBV9 to TRBJ1-2; a possible D gene is TRBD1 (5 bases). CDR1 SGDLS and CDR2 YYNGEE come from the germline V gene. There are 14 residues in the CDR3. Trimming cost V 2 bases and J 6 bases, with 14 bases left between them. In DNA, the CDR3 is TGTGCCAGCAGCGTTAATATAGAAGGGGATGGCTACACCTTC. Translated: CASSVNIEGDGYTF.

This clone was counted a few times. The chain carries TRBV5-4 and TRBJ2-7; 10 bases are a match to TRBD2. Germline V CDR1 and CDR2: SGHNT, YYREEE (reference sequence). The CDR3 has 19 amino acids. After removal of 6 bases from V and 5 bases from J, the junction contained 23 bases not matched to a gene. The CDR3 here is CASKTWGGTSAYDQHEQYV. CDR3 coding DNA: TGTGCCAGCAAGACTTGGGGTGGGACTAGCGCGTATGACCAGCACGAGCAGTACGTC.

The chain joins TRBV15 to TRBJ1-2; perhaps TRBD1 as D (5 bases). From germline, CDR1 is LNHNV and CDR2 YYDKDF (reference sequence). V was shortened by 2 bases and J by 8 bases, with 9 bases between the two germline ends. The CDR3 is 12 amino acids. The CDR3 DNA reads TGTGCCACCAGCAGACAGGGAAGCGGCTACACCTTC. Protein sequence: CATSRQGSGYTF.

In this sample, this clone turned up a few times. The V and J genes are TRBV9 and TRBJ2-7, with D possibly TRBD2 on 6 matching bases. Trimming stripped 3 bases from V and 3 bases from J, with 10 bases between. CDR3 size: 13 residues. In germline, CDR1 is SGDLS, CDR2 YYNGEE. CDR3 nucleotide sequence: TGTGCCAGCAGCGGGCGACTAGGCTACGAGCAGTACTTC. It specifies CASSGRLGYEQYF. Full variable domain (missing parts from reference TRBV9 and TRBJ2-7): DSGVTQTPKHLITATGQRVTLRCSPRSGDLSVYWYQQSLDQGLQFLIQYYNGEERAKGNILERFSAQQFPDLHSELNLSSLELGDSALYFCASSGRLGYEQYFGPGTRLTVT.

This clone was counted only a few times. V usage is TRBV6-5 and J usage is TRBJ2-1; D perhaps matches TRBD1 (6 bases). The length of the CDR3 is 14 residues. V lost 3 bases and J lost 4, with 10 bases in between. Germline-derived CDR1 and CDR2 are MNHEY and SVGAGI. CDR3 bases: TGTGCCAGCAGTTATGGGCAGGGGTACAATGAGCAGTTCTTC. Translated: CASSYGQGYNEQFF.

The gene calls are TRBV19 and TRBJ1-5; a weak D match, TRBD1 (5 bases). From germline, CDR1 is LNHDA and CDR2 SQIVND (reference sequence). Deletions cut 5 bases from V and 3 bases from J, with 8 bases between. CDR3 length: 13 amino acids. The CDR3 protein is CASSDRLNQPQHF. The CDR3 DNA sequence: TGTGCCAGTAGTGACAGACTCAATCAGCCCCAGCATTTT.

This clone was counted a few times. The J gene is TRBJ2-7, the V gene TRBV5-4; D is unclear. Trimming cost V 0 bases and J 5 bases, with 12 bases left between them. This CDR3 region has 14 residues. Germline V gene sequence: CDR1 SGHNT, CDR2 YYREEE (reference sequence). This chain's CDR3 is CASSLDKQSHEQYV. In nucleotides, the CDR3 is TGTGCCAGCAGCTTGGACAAACAGAGCCACGAGCAGTACGTC.

The CDR3 DNA reads TGTGCTAGTGGGCAAGCGGGGCTGTTCAATGAGCAGTTCTTC. This encodes CASGQAGLFNEQFF. The chain links TRBV12-5 to TRBJ2-1, with TRBD2 identical over 7 bases. This CDR3 is built from 14 residues. With 6 bases clipped from V and 6 bases from J, the junction kept 8 bases outside the gene matches. Germline loops: CDR1 LGHNT, CDR2 FRNRAP.

The rearrangement joins TRBV29-1 to TRBJ2-5; 14 bases fit TRBD2. V trimming: 7 bases; J trimming: 5 bases; junction bases outside the gene matches: 9. This CDR3 contains 15 residues. The germline V gene encodes CDR1 SQVTM and CDR2 ANQGSEA. CDR3 DNA sequence: TGCAGCGCAACCGGGACTAGCGGGAGCTCGGAGACCCAGTACTTC. Protein sequence: CSATGTSGSSETQYF.

This clone occurred a few times. The chain couples TRBV7-9 to TRBJ2-1, with no clear D. The length of the CDR3 is 18 residues. V gave up 5 bases and J gave up 3 bases, with 23 bases separating them. Germline V gene sequence: CDR1 SEHNR, CDR2 FQNEAQ (reference sequence). The CDR3 DNA reads as TGTGCCAGCAGCCCCCCCAACCCGGTGGCTAGATTCTACAATGAGCAGTTCTTC. Protein sequence: CASSPPNPVARFYNEQFF. Together with reference TRBV7-9 and TRBJ2-1, the CDR3 gives the full variable domain: DTGVSQNPRHKITKRGQNVTFRCDPISEHNRLYWYRQTLGQGPEFLTYFQNEAQLEKSRLLSDRFSAERPKGSFSTLEIQRTEQGDSAMYLCASSPPNPVARFYNEQFFGPGTRLTVL.

Turning to this clone: An end of the junction does not agree with germline; a read error may underlie this. The chain has TRBV7-2 and TRBJ2-5; perhaps TRBD2 as D (5 bases). Looked up from germline, CDR1 is SGHTA and CDR2 is FQGNSA. This CDR3 contains 9 residues. Here the CDR3 DNA reads TGTGCCAGCAGCTTACTAGCCCACTTC. Translation: CASSLLAHF.

The chain carries TRBV19 and TRBJ2-5, with a weak D call TRBD1 (6 bases). The CDR3 length is 14 residues. V was shortened by 10 bases and J by 5 bases, with 20 bases between the two germline ends. Looked up from germline, CDR1 is LNHDA and CDR2 is SQIVND (reference sequence). CDR3 protein: CATTRSGGRETQYF. The CDR3 coding sequence is TGTGCCACCACGAGATCTGGGGGCCGGGAGACCCAGTACTTC.

The genes are TRBV11-3 and TRBJ2-6, with 8 nucleotides matching TRBD1. Germline V gives CDR1 SGHNT, CDR2 YENEEA. CDR3 length: 16 amino acids. V dropped 0 bases and J dropped 4; count of bases not matched to a gene: 2. The CDR3 DNA sequence: TGTGCCAGCAGCTTAGAGGACAGGGCAGGGGCCAACGTCCTGACTTTC. It translates to CASSLEDRAGANVLTF.

Turning to this clone: Compared with germline, one end of the junction differs, possibly owing to a read error. The V gene is TRBV9, the J gene TRBJ2-1; 8 nucleotides align to TRBD2. The CDR3 has 14 amino acids. The V gene's germline CDR1 is SGDLS and CDR2 YYNGEE. The CDR3 loop reads CASSVGFGGTRMVF. The CDR3 nucleotides read TGTGCCAGCAGCGTAGGGTTTGGGGGGACTAGAATGGTCTTC.

This chain joins TRBV9 and TRBJ1-5, with D tentatively TRBD1 (5 bases). V was shortened by 6 bases and J by 4 bases, with 14 bases between the two germline ends. The CDR3 length is 14 residues. The germline CDR1 and CDR2 sequences are SGDLS and YYNGEE. The CDR3 DNA sequence: TGTGCCAGCAACGAAAGGGGACTTAATCAGCCCCAGCATTTT. It translates to CASNERGLNQPQHF.

This clone was observed a handful of times. The V call is TRBV28, the J call TRBJ1-1; D may be TRBD1 (5 bases). V lost 10 bases to trimming and J lost 1 base, with 19 bases between them. The germline gives CDR1 MDHEN, CDR2 SYDVKM. The CDR3 length is 15 residues. CDR3 nucleotides: TGTGCCATCCTAAGGGGAGGACACAAGAACACTGAAGCTTTCTTT. Protein product: CAILRGGHKNTEAFF.

The rearrangement joins TRBV7-9 to TRBJ1-1; no firm D call. Germline V gene data show CDR1 as SEHNR and CDR2 as FQNEAQ (reference sequence). The CDR3 totals 16 residues. With 2 bases removed from V and 5 bases from J, the gap between germline ends came to 18 bases. CDR3 sequence reads: CASSLLAGPVGTEAFF. CDR3 in DNA: TGTGCCAGCAGCTTATTAGCGGGCCCCGTGGGGACTGAAGCTTTCTTT.

The CDR3 sequence is CAWSADRGYEQYV. The CDR3 coding sequence is TGTGCCTGGAGTGCGGACAGGGGGTACGAGCAGTACGTC. The chain carries TRBV30 and TRBJ2-7; the match to TRBD1 covers 10 bases. This CDR3 spans 13 amino acids. Germline V gene data show CDR1 as GTSNPN and CDR2 as SVGIG (reference sequence). V dropped 1 base and J dropped 4; count of bases not matched to a gene: 1.

This chain connects TRBV29-1 to TRBJ2-7; 8 bases are a match to TRBD2. Trimming removed 3 bases from V and 5 bases from J; junction bases left unmatched: 0. The CDR3 runs to 11 residues. Looked up from germline, CDR1 is SQVTM and CDR2 is ANQGSEA. CDR3 sequence (DNA): TGCAGCGTTGACGGGGGGGACGAGCAGTACTTC. Amino acids: CSVDGGDEQYF.

This clone was picked up a small number of times. The gene calls are TRBV30 and TRBJ2-2, with D maybe TRBD2 (6 bases). This CDR3 is 14 amino acids long. Trimming left V 4 bases short and J 5 bases short, with 14 bases between. CDR1 and CDR2 (germline): GTSNPN, SVGIG (reference sequence). The CDR3: CAWNGRVQTGELFF. The CDR3 DNA is TGTGCCTGGAACGGGAGAGTCCAGACCGGGGAGCTGTTTTTT.

V usage is TRBV30 and J usage is TRBJ1-1; D not certain. Germline loops: CDR1 GTSNPN, CDR2 SVGIG (reference sequence). The CDR3 spans 13 residues. Deletions cut 1 base from V and 0 bases from J, with 6 bases between. In DNA, the CDR3 is TGTGCCTGGAGTGATGACATGAACACTGAAGCTTTCTTT. It yields the protein CAWSDDMNTEAFF. The full variable domain, completed using reference TRBV30 and TRBJ1-1, is SQTIHQWPATLVQPVGSPLSLECTVEGTSNPNLYWYRQAAGRGLQLLFYSVGIGQISSEVPQNLSASRPQDRQFILSSKKLLLSDSGFYLCAWSDDMNTEAFFGQGTRLTVV.

This clone was seen only a few times. For the CDR3, the DNA is TGCAGCGCCGCCCGGCAGGGAGGGTCCTACGAGCAGTACTTC. Its translation is CSAARQGGSYEQYF. The rearrangement uses TRBV29-1 and TRBJ2-7; 7 bases are shared with TRBD2. V lost 7 bases to trimming and J lost 1 base; unmatched junction nucleotides: 10. This CDR3 has 14 amino acids. Germline V gene sequence: CDR1 SQVTM, CDR2 ANQGSEA.

This clone has just a few counts. The chain links TRBV7-3 to TRBJ2-5; 10 nucleotides line up with TRBD2. V was clipped by 5 bases and J by 2 bases; unmatched bases: 8. The V gene's germline CDR1 is SGHTA and CDR2 FQGTGA. This CDR3 is built from 16 residues. This CDR3 reads CASSLSRAGGQETQYF. As DNA, the CDR3 is TGTGCCAGCAGCCTAAGCCGAGCGGGAGGGCAAGAGACCCAGTACTTC.

This clone appeared a few times. As DNA, the CDR3 is TGCGCCAGCAGCTTGGTATTCGGCGGGAACACTGAAGCTTTCTTT. Translation: CASSLVFGGNTEAFF. The chain has TRBV5-1 and TRBJ1-1; no reliable D call. Trimming left V 0 bases short and J 1 base short, with 10 bases between. The germline V gene has CDR1 SGHRS and CDR2 YFSETQ. The CDR3 runs to 15 residues.

The rearrangement links TRBV30 to TRBJ1-4; D perhaps matches TRBD1 (6 bases). V lost 2 bases and J 4 bases, leaving 14 bases between the germline ends. The CDR3 has 15 amino acids. From germline, CDR1 is GTSNPN and CDR2 SVGIG (reference sequence). CDR3 coding DNA: TGTGCCTGGAGTCTATTACAGGGTTTTAATGAAAAACTGTTTTTT. Its protein is CAWSLLQGFNEKLFF.

Only a few counts were recorded for this clone. V is TRBV6-5 and J is TRBJ2-6; D is perhaps TRBD2 (5 bases). The CDR3 is made up of 14 amino acids. Germline CDR1 is MNHEY and CDR2 is SVGAGI. The V end was cut by 4 bases, the J end by 12 bases, with 16 bases between. CDR3 bases: TGTGCCAGCAGTTCAGGACTTCTCCGGAGCGTCCTGACTTTC. Translation gives CASSSGLLRSVLTF.

Here the CDR3 DNA reads TGTGCCAGCAGCAATGAGGTCGGGGTGTACAATGAGCAGTTCTTC. Translated, it gives CASSNEVGVYNEQFF. The V and J genes are TRBV21-1 and TRBJ2-1; the table names TRBD2, a call not compared with the DNA. TRBV21-1 has pseudogene status. This CDR3 comprises 15 residues.

This clone was seen a few times. The rearrangement joins TRBV11-2 to TRBJ2-5, with 12 positions matching TRBD1. Trimming removed 6 bases from V and 4 bases from J; junction bases left unmatched: 6. Looked up from germline, CDR1 is SGHAT and CDR2 is FQNNGV. CDR3 length: 15 residues. CDR3 loop: CASRSGTGGVETQYF. CDR3 nucleotides: TGTGCCAGCAGGTCGGGGACAGGGGGCGTAGAGACCCAGTACTTC.

This clone was seen only a few times. The V and J genes are TRBV11-2 and TRBJ2-7, with D possibly TRBD1 on 6 matching bases. This CDR3 spans 13 amino acids. Deletions cut 5 bases from V and 7 bases from J, with 15 bases between. The germline CDR1 and CDR2 sequences are SGHAT and FQNNGV. The CDR3 loop is CASSLDRPLEQYF. CDR3 nucleotide sequence: TGTGCCAGCAGCCTGGACAGACCTCTGGAGCAGTACTTC. The full variable domain, its missing parts supplied by reference TRBV11-2 and TRBJ2-7, is EAGVAQSPRYKIIEKRQSVAFWCNPISGHATLYWYQQILGQGPKLLIQFQNNGVVDDSQLPKDRFSAERLKGVDSTLKIQPAKLEDSAVYLCASSLDRPLEQYFGPGTRLTVT.

The genes are TRBV6-5 and TRBJ2-1; 11 positions agree with TRBD2. CDR1 MNHEY and CDR2 SVGAGI come from the germline V gene. CDR3 length equals 15 residues. Trimming removed 5 bases from V and 9 bases from J; junction bases left unmatched: 9. The CDR3 DNA is TGTGCCAGCAGTAAACTTAGCGGGAGGGCCGGTGAGCAGTTCTTC. Its translation: CASSKLSGRAGEQFF.

This clone came up a few times. The chain joins TRBV29-1 to TRBJ2-1, with TRBD2 identical over 8 bases. Germline V gives CDR1 SQVTM, CDR2 ANQGSEA. CDR3 size: 15 residues. V shed 7 bases and J 3 bases; nucleotides not matched to a gene: 11. This CDR3 is CSAVLAAPLYNEQFF. CDR3 nucleotides: TGCAGCGCCGTACTAGCGGCCCCCCTCTACAATGAGCAGTTCTTC.